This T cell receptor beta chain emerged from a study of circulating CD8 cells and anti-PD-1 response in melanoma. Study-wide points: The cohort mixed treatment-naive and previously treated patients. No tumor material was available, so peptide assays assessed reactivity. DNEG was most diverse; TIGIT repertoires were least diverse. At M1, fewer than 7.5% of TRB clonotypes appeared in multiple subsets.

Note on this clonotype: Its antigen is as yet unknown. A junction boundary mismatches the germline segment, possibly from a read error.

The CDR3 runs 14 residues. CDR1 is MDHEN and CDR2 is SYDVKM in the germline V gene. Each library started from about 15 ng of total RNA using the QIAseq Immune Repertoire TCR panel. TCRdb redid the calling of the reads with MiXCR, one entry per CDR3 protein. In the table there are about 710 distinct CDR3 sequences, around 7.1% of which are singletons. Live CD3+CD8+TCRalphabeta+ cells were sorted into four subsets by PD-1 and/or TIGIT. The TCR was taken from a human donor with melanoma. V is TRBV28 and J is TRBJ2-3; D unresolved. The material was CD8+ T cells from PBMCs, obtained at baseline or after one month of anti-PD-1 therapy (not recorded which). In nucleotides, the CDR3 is TGTCCCAGCAGTCCCTGGGAACGCACAGATACGCAGTATTTT. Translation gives CPSSPWERTDTQYF.